These T cell receptor beta chains were read from a single sample in a study of Ad26.COV2.S vaccination and SARS-CoV-2 variants. Sequenced by immunoSEQ multiplex PCR; TCRdb stores in-frame clones only, minus some. Of fewer than 400,000 clones listed, approximately 86% are singletons. Specimen: peripheral blood, collected in a trial of Ad26.COV2.S vaccine versus placebo. These receptors originate from a person between 18 and 59 years old who received the Ad26.COV2.S COVID-19 vaccine or a placebo. Both conserved end residues are trimmed from each CDR3. Fields, in order: J gene, V gene, CDR3 protein.

j_gene: TRBJ2-5
v_gene: TRBV6-2/TRBV6-3
CDR3aa: ASSYGPGGETQY

j_gene: TRBJ2-7
v_gene: TRBV30
CDR3aa: AGNPGTGFYEQY

j_gene: TRBJ2-1
v_gene: TRBV27
CDR3aa: ASSLYGETRNEQF

j_gene: TRBJ2-7
v_gene: TRBV11-3
CDR3aa: ASSLEGFGYEQY

j_gene: TRBJ2-7
v_gene: TRBV5-4
CDR3aa: ASSPAPAPYEQY

j_gene: TRBJ1-2
v_gene: TRBV21-1
CDR3aa: ASSKFQVPGYT

j_gene: TRBJ1-6
v_gene: TRBV28
CDR3aa: ASSLEQGTENSPLH

j_gene: TRBJ1-1
v_gene: TRBV2
CDR3aa: ASSRGQARLNTEAF

j_gene: TRBJ2-3
v_gene: TRBV10-1
CDR3aa: ASSESGLAGALPTDTQY

j_gene: TRBJ1-2
v_gene: TRBV5-1
CDR3aa: ASSLYRGSSGYT

j_gene: TRBJ1-1
v_gene: TRBV7-9
CDR3aa: ASSLGTGGVEAF

j_gene: TRBJ2-5
v_gene: TRBV5-4
CDR3aa: ASSSKVAHQETQY

j_gene: TRBJ2-5
v_gene: TRBV2
CDR3aa: ASTRDPSGETQY

j_gene: TRBJ1-6
v_gene: TRBV2
CDR3aa: ASSVLLENSPLH

j_gene: TRBJ1-3
v_gene: TRBV15
CDR3aa: ATSRQGILSGNTIY

j_gene: TRBJ1-5
v_gene: TRBV7-2
CDR3aa: ASSNDRYQPQH

j_gene: TRBJ1-6
v_gene: TRBV4-2
CDR3aa: ASSQEGGQGDSPLH

j_gene: TRBJ1-2
v_gene: TRBV7-2
CDR3aa: ASSLDLNYGYT

j_gene: TRBJ2-3
v_gene: TRBV9
CDR3aa: ASMGPSTDTQY

j_gene: TRBJ2-4
v_gene: TRBV5-1
CDR3aa: ASSLDQGGRGIQY

j_gene: TRBJ1-4
v_gene: TRBV29-1
CDR3aa: SVPDRATNEKLF

j_gene: TRBJ2-7
v_gene: TRBV11-3
CDR3aa: ASSLDGGQLLAEQY

j_gene: TRBJ1-2
v_gene: TRBV5-6
CDR3aa: ASSLRTAFMNT

j_gene: TRBJ2-3
v_gene: TRBV28
CDR3aa: ASLRQGADTQY

j_gene: TRBJ1-3
v_gene: TRBV15
CDR3aa: ATSDPGQESGNTIY

j_gene: TRBJ1-5
v_gene: TRBV27
CDR3aa: ASSPRDRGGNQPQH

j_gene: TRBJ1-2
v_gene: TRBV10-3
CDR3aa: AISGSSLNYGYT